Described below is a single T cell receptor (beta chain) sequence and its context. A single count supports this clonotype. No cognate antigen has been identified for it. Per-base quality was not reported, and no clone a single base away is much larger than it. One read offers little support. In light of the paper, this sample's time point label describes: technical triplicate 3. For the unsorted PBMC libraries, 2 million PBMCs were stored in RNAlater at -80 degrees C until RNA extraction and were used to generate the libraries. Peripheral blood was subjected to Ficoll-Hypaque density gradient centrifugation to isolate PBMCs, which were then cryopreserved in liquid nitrogen. Deletion took 4 bases off V and 0 bases off J, with a span of 4 bases between the germline ends. From cysteine to phenylalanine, the CDR3 is 13 amino acids long. This entry keeps only the CDR3 DNA: 39 bases, framed from base 1.

This entry comes from a study of neurological immune-mediated disorders (dated by TCRdb to 2018 to 2020). Turning to the overall study: Peripheral blood TCR-beta repertoires from HTLV-I-associated myelopathy (HAM/TSP) patients, multiple sclerosis patients and healthy controls were compared by UMI-based sequencing. To precisely calculate how much the frequency of each individual clone varied, libraries were sequenced in technical triplicate. The cohort comprised roughly 65 subjects: about 15 HAM/TSP patients, 35 or so multiple sclerosis patients and approximately 20 healthy controls. The 100 to 110 TCR-beta libraries covered PBMC samples along with longitudinal samples, technical triplicates, and paired sorted CD4+ and CD8+ T-cell subsets.

cDNA was synthesized by template-switch 5'RACE using a primer with a 10-nucleotide random unique molecular identifier that tagged each TCR transcript. Every sequencing run yielded over 160 million TCR-beta sequences covering 15-18 subjects. Total RNA was extracted with the RNeasy kit. Using the KAPA Real-time Library Amplification kit, TCR-beta VDJ regions were amplified with primers for the TCR constant region and the 5'RACE anchor. A first PCR added sample indexes and Illumina adaptors, and a second PCR then raised library yield. The roughly 650 bp TCR product was size-selected on a 2% E-gel SizeSelection system after Ampure bead purification. Before pooling, library quality was assessed on a Bioanalyzer, concentration was determined with Qubit, and library quantification was performed with the Kapa Library Quantification kit. Libraries were sequenced paired-end 2 x 150 bp on an Illumina HiSeq 2500. To increase sequence diversity, roughly 24-31% phiX was spiked into each library pool. Processing in the source paper ran as follows. The quality-filtered reads were processed with the UMI-based MiGEC pipeline, whose error correction step removed more than 90% of the raw TCR sequences. IMGT germline references were used for aligning VDJ genes, and each clonotype was defined as a unique CDR3 amino acid sequence together with its V-J genes. Clonal expansion, Shannon diversity and CDR3 relatedness were evaluated with VDJtools (CalcPairwiseDistances, ClusterSamples), while phylogenetic trees were built in CLCbio workbench. A clone was classed as expanded if it had 8 or more unique UMIs, a cutoff based on coefficient-of-variation modelling across technical triplicates. TCRdb ran its own pipeline on the public reads, namely fastp trimming at Q25 and MiXCR clone calling, and kept in-frame beta chains. One record per CDR3 amino acid sequence lists the most common genes and DNA. TCRdb, not the original authors, processed these V and J calls. In this sample the table shows around 47,000 distinct CDR3 sequences, about 22% of which occur a single time. The ten largest make up 4% to 5.5% of the sample.

What the authors observed across the whole study: Expanded clones from different subjects shared no identical CDR3 amino acid sequences, which suggests that TCR-beta repertoires were private in all groups. The highest TCR clonal expansion was observed in HAM/TSP patients, whereas the lowest was observed in MS patients, even when compared with healthy controls.

The source is a man in his sixties with HTLV-1-associated myelopathy (HAM/TSP). The sequence joins TRBV12-3 or TRBV12-4 to TRBJ2-1; too little of a D gene remains to name it. What was sequenced was PBMCs. The CDR3 in this case is CASSWGSYNEQFF. At the DNA level, the sequence is TGTGCCAGCAGTTGGGGCTCCTACAATGAGCAGTTCTTC.